The 8 T cell receptor beta chains in this list originate from one sample, sequenced in a study of radiation and T cells in renal cell carcinoma. The table came from immunoSEQ multiplex PCR; TCRdb's copy has only in-frame clones and leaves some out. The profile covers over 85,000 clones, with approximately 80% appearing a single time and approximately 6.4% taken by the ten largest. The time point here: baseline pretreatment blood. As to treatment: 15 Gy SBRT to primary tumor, nephrectomy 4 weeks later. Sequenced here: blood, sampled from a patient whose treatment included radiotherapy and nephrectomy. The receptors were sampled from a man aged 55 to 70 with renal cell carcinoma.

The chain combines TRBV5-1 with TRBJ1-3; D perhaps matches TRBD1 (6 bases). Between the trimmed V and J ends, which lost 4 bases and 0 bases, there was a span of 14 bases. The CDR3 loop spans 16 amino acids. Germline V gives CDR1 SGHRS, CDR2 YFSETQ. CDR3 in DNA: TGCGCCAGCAGCCCGGCGACAGGCTCCTCTGGAAACACCATATATTTT. Translated: CASSPATGSSGNTIYF.

The CDR3 DNA reads as TGTGCCAGCAGTGAAAGGAGGGCTAGCAGCGAGCAGTACTTC. Translated, it gives CASSERRASSEQYF. The V and J genes are TRBV6-1 and TRBJ2-7; the D gene is possibly TRBD2 (6 bases). Trimming pared 2 bases from V and 6 bases from J, leaving 14 bases between. This CDR3 comprises 14 residues. Germline CDR1 reads MNHNS; CDR2 reads SASEGT.

The chain couples TRBV18 to TRBJ1-1; the match to TRBD1 covers 9 bases. The CDR3 consists of 13 residues. The germline gives CDR1 KGHSH, CDR2 LQKENI. The V gene end was trimmed by 2 bases and the J gene end by 6 bases; junction bases not matched to a gene: 1. The CDR3 sequence is CASSPDRGAEAFF. In DNA form, the CDR3 reads TGTGCCAGCTCACCAGACAGGGGGGCTGAAGCTTTCTTT.

The chain combines TRBV29-1 with TRBJ2-3; TRBD2 is a possible D gene (7 bases). With 8 bases removed from V and 3 bases from J, the gap between germline ends came to 30 bases. This CDR3 has 18 amino acids. Germline V CDR1 and CDR2: SQVTM, ANQGSEA. The CDR3 protein is CSPRGRGRGEAGTDTQYF. The CDR3 nucleotides read TGCAGCCCGCGAGGGAGGGGTAGGGGGGAGGCAGGGACAGATACGCAGTATTTT.

The gene calls are TRBV6-5 and TRBJ2-5; 7 bases are shared with TRBD2. The germline gives CDR1 MNHEY, CDR2 SVGAGI. The CDR3 is 15 residues long. The V gene end was trimmed by 11 bases and the J gene end by 0 bases; junction bases not matched to a gene: 12. DNA of the CDR3: TGTGCCTCACAAGACTTTACTAGCGACCAAGAGACCCAGTACTTC. Its protein product is CASQDFTSDQETQYF.

The gene calls are TRBV7-2 and TRBJ2-3; D uncertain. The CDR3 has 16 residues. Looked up from germline, CDR1 is SGHTA and CDR2 is FQGNSA. V was cut by 1 base and J by 2 bases, with 13 bases left in between. The CDR3 protein is CASSLGTEPFTDTQYF. The CDR3 DNA reads TGTGCCAGCAGCTTAGGGACGGAACCCTTCACAGATACGCAGTATTTT. The full variable domain, with the rest looked up from reference TRBV7-2 and TRBJ2-3, is GAGVSQSPSNKVTEKGKDVELRCDPISGHTALYWYRQSLGQGLEFLIYFQGNSAPDKSGLPSDRFSAERTGGSVSTLTIQRTQQEDSAVYLCASSLGTEPFTDTQYFGPGTRLTVL.

CDR3 sequence: CASSALLSSYNEQFF. The DNA for the CDR3 is TGTGCCAGCAGCGCCCTGCTTAGTTCCTACAATGAGCAGTTCTTC. The gene calls are TRBV9 and TRBJ2-1; unclear D gene. The germline V and J ends were trimmed by 3 bases and 1 base, with 11 bases remaining between them. The CDR3 has 15 amino acids. Per germline, CDR1 SGDLS and CDR2 YYNGEE.

This clone was recorded only once. The genes are TRBV29-1 and TRBJ1-6; 10 bases align to TRBD1. The germline CDR1 and CDR2 sequences are SQVTM and ANQGSEA. The V segment lost 5 bases and the J segment 3 bases; nucleotides outside the gene matches: 1. The length of the CDR3 is 14 residues. The CDR3 is CSVRTGGYNSPLHF. The CDR3, as DNA: TGCAGCGTTAGGACAGGGGGCTATAATTCACCCCTCCACTTT.